Following are 27 T cell receptor beta chains from one sample sequenced in a study of T cell responses to AZD1222 COVID-19 vaccine. The protocol was immunoSEQ multiplex PCR, while the TCRdb copy is restricted to in-frame clones and leaves out a portion. The data contain more than 35,000 clones, nearly 85% of them seen just once; the ten biggest clones take up approximately 52%. The sample was peripheral blood, taken on day 0 of AZD1222 vaccination. These receptors came from an adult in good health.

To note about this clone: Distinct nucleotide sequences in the sample also encode this CDR3. The chain links TRBV12-5 to TRBJ1-5; no clear D. The germline V gene encodes CDR1 LGHNT and CDR2 FRNRAP. The V end was cut by 5 bases, the J end by 4 bases, with 6 bases between. This CDR3 contains 12 residues. CDR3 protein: CASGQQNQPQHF. The DNA of the CDR3 is TGTGCTAGTGGTCAACAGAATCAGCCCCAGCATTTT.

This clone occurred a few times. V gene TRBV4-3 combines with J gene TRBJ2-2, with 10 bases fitting TRBD2. This CDR3 has 17 residues. From germline, CDR1 is LGHNA and CDR2 YSLEER. Trimming at V came to 2 bases and at J to 1 base, leaving 4 bases not matched to a gene. For the CDR3, the DNA is TGCGCCAGCAGCCAACTAGCGGGGGCATGGAACACCGGGGAGCTGTTTTTT. It yields the protein CASSQLAGAWNTGELFF.

The gene calls are TRBV7-8 and TRBJ2-7; D may be TRBD1 (5 bases). V was shortened by 1 base and J by 3 bases, with 16 bases between the two germline ends. The CDR3 length is 16 residues. Germline CDR1 SGHVS, CDR2 FQNEAQ. DNA of the CDR3: TGTGCCAGCAGCTTAGTCGCGCAGGGTAGTGGCTACGAGCAGTACTTC. Translated, it gives CASSLVAQGSGYEQYF.

DNA of the CDR3: TGTGCCAGCTCACGCGACCAGATGACGCCCCAGCATTTT. This codes for CASSRDQMTPQHF. This chain uses TRBV18 with TRBJ1-5; unclear D gene. Trimming left V 4 bases short and J 9 bases short, with 13 bases between. The CDR3 consists of 13 residues. Germline CDR1 and CDR2: KGHSH and LQKENI. The full variable domain, in which reference TRBV18 and TRBJ1-5 provide the parts outside the CDR3, is NAGVMQNPRHLVRRRGQEARLRCSPMKGHSHVYWYRQLPEEGLKFMVYLQKENIIDESGMPKERFSAEFPKEGPSILRIQQVVRGDSAAYFCASSRDQMTPQHFGDGTRLSIL.

The rearrangement links TRBV5-1 to TRBJ2-3; 10 bases match TRBD2. The ends lost 1 base at V and 4 bases at J; junction bases unmatched: 12. Germline loops: CDR1 SGHRS, CDR2 YFSETQ. The CDR3 covers 18 residues. CDR3 DNA: TGCGCCAGCAGCTTGCAACTCAGCGGGGGGGCCGGGTCAGATACGCAGTATTTT. Translation gives CASSLQLSGGAGSDTQYF. Complete variable domain (other parts from reference TRBV5-1 and TRBJ2-3): KAGVTQTPRYLIKTRGQQVTLSCSPISGHRSVSWYQQTPGQGLQFLFEYFSETQRNKGNFPGRFSGRQFSNSRSEMNVSTLELGDSALYLCASSLQLSGGAGSDTQYFGPGTRLTVL.

The chain recombines TRBV28 with TRBJ1-2; perhaps TRBD1 as D (6 bases). From germline, CDR1 is MDHEN and CDR2 SYDVKM. The CDR3 totals 14 residues. Trimming took off 2 bases at V and 5 bases at J, with 12 bases between the two ends. The chain's CDR3 is CASSLGGAGYGYTF. CDR3 bases: TGTGCCAGCAGTTTAGGGGGCGCTGGTTATGGCTACACCTTC.

V gene TRBV7-2 combines with J gene TRBJ1-4; D is ambiguous. From germline, CDR1 is SGHTA and CDR2 FQGNSA. CDR3 length equals 15 residues. V lost 2 bases, J lost 7 bases, and 14 bases lay in between. The CDR3 sequence: CASSLFSGGGEKLFF. The CDR3 DNA sequence: TGTGCCAGCAGCTTATTTTCTGGAGGTGGTGAAAAACTGTTTTTT.

The J gene is TRBJ2-1, the V gene TRBV5-1; TRBD1 might be the D (5 bases). This CDR3 contains 15 residues. V was pared by 2 bases and J by 5 bases, with 14 bases between. The germline V gene has CDR1 SGHRS and CDR2 YFSETQ. The chain's CDR3 is CASSLRTRGNNEQFF. The CDR3, as DNA: TGCGCCAGCAGCTTACGGACACGCGGAAACAATGAGCAGTTCTTC.

This chain uses TRBV28 with TRBJ1-3, with D possibly matching TRBD1 (5 bases). V was pared by 8 bases and J by 8 bases, with 25 bases between. Per germline, CDR1 MDHEN and CDR2 SYDVKM. The CDR3 has 16 residues. The CDR3 DNA follows: TGTGCCAGCTCCGGCCGGGACGCTCTGGAGGGAGACACCATATATTTT. It specifies CASSGRDALEGDTIYF.

The chain couples TRBV6-6 to TRBJ1-6; D perhaps matches TRBD1 (5 bases). V shed 2 bases and J shed 14 bases, with 13 bases lying between them. CDR1 and CDR2 (germline): MNHNY, SVGAGI (reference sequence). The CDR3 is made up of 13 amino acids. In DNA form, the CDR3 reads TGTGCCAGCAGTTACGGCCAGGGAAACACCCTCCACTTT. It encodes CASSYGQGNTLHF.

J is TRBJ1-2 and V is TRBV10-3, with D uncertain. The germline V gene encodes CDR1 ENHRY and CDR2 SYGVKD. V was pared by 7 bases and J by 7 bases, with 22 bases between. This CDR3 region has 15 residues. CDR3 sequence: CAITISQDGMSGYTF. The CDR3 nucleotides read TGTGCCATCACAATCTCTCAGGACGGAATGTCTGGCTACACCTTC.

The V call is TRBV19, the J call TRBJ2-2, with 7 bases that match TRBD1. The CDR3 is made up of 16 amino acids. Per germline, CDR1 LNHDA and CDR2 SQIVND (reference sequence). The junction had 10 bases not matched to a gene; V was cut back by 5 bases and J by 4 bases. In DNA, the CDR3 is TGTGCCAGTAGTTCCCCGCCAGGGGGTCGCACCGGGGAGCTGTTTTTT. Residues: CASSSPPGGRTGELFF.

This clone was seen just once. This sequence joins TRBV5-1 and TRBJ2-7; 10 bases are shared with TRBD1. The junction had 11 bases not matched to a gene; V was cut back by 4 bases and J by 7 bases. Germline loops: CDR1 SGHRS, CDR2 YFSETQ. This CDR3 contains 15 residues. The CDR3 sequence is CASSVPGQGLGEQYF. CDR3 DNA: TGCGCCAGCAGCGTCCCGGGACAGGGGCTGGGGGAGCAGTACTTC.

This chain joins TRBV5-6 and TRBJ1-4; 7 nucleotides agree with TRBD1. Germline V lookup: CDR1 SGHDT, CDR2 YYEEEE. Trimming at V came to 1 base and at J to 5 bases, leaving 14 bases not matched to a gene. The CDR3 sequence is 18 residues long. This chain's CDR3 is CASSLSGGRGLRNEKLFF. CDR3 bases: TGTGCCAGCAGCTTGTCAGGGGGGCGCGGATTGAGGAATGAAAAACTGTTTTTT. Based on the CDR3 plus reference TRBV5-6 and TRBJ1-4, the full variable domain is DAGVTQSPTHLIKTRGQQVTLRCSPKSGHDTVSWYQQALGQGPQFIFQYYEEEERQRGNFPDRFSGHQFPNYSSELNVNALLLGDSALYLCASSLSGGRGLRNEKLFFGSGTQLSVL.

The chain combines TRBV3-1 (or the pseudogene TRBV3-2) with TRBJ1-2; D remains ambiguous. The germline V gene has CDR1 LGHDT and CDR2 YNNKEL (reference sequence). The CDR3 is 16 amino acids. The germline V and J ends were trimmed by 3 bases and 4 bases, with 18 bases remaining between them. DNA of the CDR3: TGTGCCAGCAGCCAGTTCGACCTGACACCACGCTATGGCTACACCTTC. Protein product: CASSQFDLTPRYGYTF.

The chain is built from TRBV4-1 and TRBJ2-1; 10 bases fit TRBD2. V was pared by 3 bases and J by 5 bases, with 10 bases of the junction left unmatched. This CDR3 contains 17 residues. CDR1 and CDR2 from the germline V gene are MGHRA and YSYEKL. Here the CDR3 reads CASSQTRASGSDNEQFF. CDR3 in DNA: TGCGCCAGCAGCCAGACCCGGGCTAGCGGGAGTGACAATGAGCAGTTCTTC.

On this clone: The CDR3 does not close with the conserved phenylalanine or tryptophan, likely indicating a read error. The chain is built from TRBV27 and TRBJ1-2, with unresolved D. The CDR3 is made up of 13 amino acids. Trimming took off 5 bases at V and 6 bases at J, with 13 bases between the two ends. Germline CDR1 MNHEY, CDR2 SMNVEV (reference sequence). DNA of the CDR3: TGTGCCAGCAGTGCCAACACAGAGAATGGCTACACCCTC. It is translated as CASSANTENGYTL.

The V gene is TRBV12-3 or TRBV12-4, the J gene TRBJ2-7; D might be TRBD1 (6 bases). CDR3 length: 12 residues. V was cut by 8 bases and J by 6 bases, with 14 bases left in between. This CDR3 is CASFQGKGEQYF. The CDR3 bases are TGTGCCAGCTTCCAGGGGAAGGGCGAGCAGTACTTC.

This clone was found a few times. V and J are TRBV7-3 and TRBJ2-7; 10 nucleotides agree with TRBD1. V shed 4 bases, J shed 4 bases, and the junction held 16 bases outside the gene matches. Germline assignment: CDR1 SGHTA and CDR2 FQGTGA. There are 18 residues in the CDR3. DNA of the CDR3: TGTGCCAGCAGCTCCCGGGACAGGGGCCGGACTTCGACTTACGAGCAGTACTTC. Its translation is CASSSRDRGRTSTYEQYF.

V gene TRBV28 combines with J gene TRBJ2-1; 10 nucleotides align to TRBD2. The CDR3 totals 15 residues. Germline CDR1 MDHEN, CDR2 SYDVKM. V was pared by 3 bases and J by 8 bases, with 7 bases of the junction left unmatched. The CDR3 here is CASSFNSGGLDEQFF. The CDR3, as DNA: TGTGCCAGCAGTTTCAATAGCGGGGGGCTGGATGAGCAGTTCTTC.

Only one count was recorded for this clone. The rearrangement uses TRBV5-1 and TRBJ2-1; the match to TRBD2 covers 13 bases. The V and J ends lost 5 bases and 0 bases, in that order; junction bases with no gene match: 14. This CDR3 contains 20 residues. Germline V gene sequence: CDR1 SGHRS, CDR2 YFSETQ. CDR3 protein: CASRLGWAGLAGSSYNEQFF. DNA for the CDR3: TGCGCCAGCAGATTAGGCTGGGCGGGACTAGCGGGAAGCTCCTACAATGAGCAGTTCTTC. The full variable domain, completed using reference TRBV5-1 and TRBJ2-1, is KAGVTQTPRYLIKTRGQQVTLSCSPISGHRSVSWYQQTPGQGLQFLFEYFSETQRNKGNFPGRFSGRQFSNSRSEMNVSTLELGDSALYLCASRLGWAGLAGSSYNEQFFGPGTRLTVL.

The chain has TRBV11-2 and TRBJ2-5; tentative D call: TRBD1 (6 bases). The CDR3 length is 13 residues. Per germline, CDR1 SGHAT and CDR2 FQNNGV. V lost 6 bases to trimming and J lost 4 bases, with 12 bases between them. As DNA, the CDR3 is TGTGCCAGCAGACCTTCGGACAGAGAGACCCAGTACTTC. It codes for CASRPSDRETQYF.

This clone is a singleton in its sample. The chain has TRBV11-1 and TRBJ1-6; 7 bases map to TRBD1. CDR1 and CDR2 from the germline V gene are SGHAT and FQDESV (reference sequence). The CDR3 totals 14 residues. Trimming took 4 bases from V and 9 from J; bases not matched to a gene: 6. The CDR3: CASSSRDSGSPLHF. In DNA, the CDR3 is TGTGCCAGCAGCTCCCGGGACAGCGGTTCACCCCTCCACTTT.

This rearrangement joins TRBV5-6 to TRBJ1-2, with TRBD1 as a possible D gene (6 bases). The CDR3 contains 14 residues. CDR1 and CDR2 from the germline V gene are SGHDT and YYEEEE. Trimming left V 4 bases short and J 2 bases short, with 12 bases between. The CDR3 nucleotides read TGTGCCAGCAGCCCCGGAGGGGGGAACTATGGCTACACCTTC. Its translation is CASSPGGGNYGYTF.

The chain combines TRBV7-2 with TRBJ2-3; D is possibly TRBD1 (6 bases). The CDR3 consists of 16 residues. Germline CDR1 is SGHTA and CDR2 is FQGNSA. V was cut by 5 bases and J by 2 bases, with 17 bases left in between. CDR3 loop: CASSEIQGISTDTQYF. The CDR3 DNA sequence: TGTGCCAGCAGCGAAATACAGGGAATTTCCACAGATACGCAGTATTTT.

This rearrangement joins TRBV7-9 to TRBJ1-1, with D perhaps matching TRBD1 (5 bases). The CDR3 is 13 amino acids. The ends were cut back, 3 bases at V and 5 bases at J, with 10 bases in the middle. Germline V CDR1 and CDR2: SEHNR, FQNEAQ (reference sequence). The CDR3 spells CASSFGGRTEAFF. The DNA for the CDR3 is TGTGCCAGCAGCTTCGGGGGAAGGACTGAAGCTTTCTTT. Full variable domain (outside the CDR3, taken from reference TRBV7-9 and TRBJ1-1): DTGVSQNPRHKITKRGQNVTFRCDPISEHNRLYWYRQTLGQGPEFLTYFQNEAQLEKSRLLSDRFSAERPKGSFSTLEIQRTEQGDSAMYLCASSFGGRTEAFFGQGTRLTVV.

The chain employs TRBV28 and TRBJ1-6, with D perhaps TRBD1 (6 bases). Germline CDR1 is MDHEN and CDR2 is SYDVKM. V lost 7 bases and J 0 bases, leaving 10 bases between the germline ends. CDR3 length: 15 amino acids. The CDR3 loop is CASTRGHSYNSPLHF. CDR3 in DNA: TGTGCCAGCACCCGGGGACACTCCTATAATTCACCCCTCCACTTT.